This T cell receptor (beta chain) was identified in a study of blood T cell repertoires in COVID-19 (dated by TCRdb to the early 2020s). Regarding the research as a whole: Samples from collaborators originated in the United States, Italy and Spain and spanned both the acute and convalescent phases of COVID-19. Sample metadata almost always included a de-identified subject ID, COVID-19 status, age in years and sex. The material from the prospective study consisted of cDNA or gDNA derived from T cells, B-cell-depleted T cells, or PBMCs. Where HLA class I and class II types were available, the types were taken from metadata supplied by the sample provider, not from assay-based typing. Samples came from the ongoing ImmuneRACE study (first 160 participants) plus 1,254 subjects from 6 global collaborators. Subjects who had been exposed to COVID-19, were actively infected with it, or had recovered from it provided the deeply sampled blood TCRbeta repertoires that made up the dataset. The repertoires were made available in a free public database intended to serve as a resource for research on the immune response to SARS-CoV-2.

The collaborating institutions used their own protocols to collect whole blood in K2EDTA tubes. Collaborator samples were shipped for TCRbeta analysis as frozen whole blood, isolated PBMCs, or DNA extracted from either sample type. The investigation overall reported the following: The quantity of clinical and demographic metadata differed by source and by participant and was supplied without curation.

The immunoSEQ Assay, a bias-controlled multiplex PCR, was used to amplify TCRbeta CDR3 regions from genomic DNA. Per the original workflow: The number of nucleated cells in each sample was estimated by amplification of reference gene primers within the assay. Sequence reads were collapsed and filtered to measure the absolute abundance of every unique TCRbeta CDR3 rearrangement. For each sample, productive Simpson clonality was calculated as the square root of Simpson's diversity index over productive rearrangements. What TCRdb holds here is the immuneACCESS table cut down to in-frame rearrangements. Part of the clones is not present; checked against another copy, under half of the missing clones reflect an unresolved V gene, and the others are unexplained. Clone size and the V and J calls come from that table; the DNA yielded D and trimming. The sample table holds roughly 60,000 clones, of which around four fifths were seen once. The ten largest account for about 16% of the sample.

The CDR3 numbers 12 residues from cysteine through phenylalanine. Left in the record is the CDR3 DNA by itself, 36 bases read in frame from the first base. V is cut by 10 bases and J by 0 bases, and the space between the germline ends is 8 bases. According to the germline V gene, CDR1 reads MNHEY and CDR2 reads SVGAGI. Concerning this clone: Its antigen is currently not known. No base-level quality is on record; no much larger clone is a single base apart.

The receptor was derived from an elderly man with acute or convalescent COVID-19. Material for sequencing was peripheral blood. Recombination joined TRBV6-5 with TRBJ2-3; no D gene can be assigned with confidence. The CDR3 reads as follows: CATSPSTDTQYF. The nucleotide sequence reads as follows: TGTGCCACTAGTCCTAGCACAGATACGCAGTATTTT.